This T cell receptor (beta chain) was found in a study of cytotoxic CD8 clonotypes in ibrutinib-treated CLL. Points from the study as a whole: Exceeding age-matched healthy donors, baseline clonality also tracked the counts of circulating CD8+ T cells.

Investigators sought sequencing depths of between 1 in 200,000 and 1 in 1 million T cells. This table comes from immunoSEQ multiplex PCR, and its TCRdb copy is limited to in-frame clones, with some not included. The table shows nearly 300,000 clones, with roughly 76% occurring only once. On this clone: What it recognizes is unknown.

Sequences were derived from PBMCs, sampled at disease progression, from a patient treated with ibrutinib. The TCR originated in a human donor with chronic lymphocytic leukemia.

CDR3 DNA: TGTGCCAGCAGCTTGCCGACAGGTGTGCAGTTCTTC. It codes for CASSLPTGVQFF. The V and J genes are TRBV11-2 and TRBJ2-1, with a tentative D call TRBD1 (6 bases). The CDR3 runs 12 residues. Germline loops: CDR1 SGHAT, CDR2 FQNNGV. The V end was cut by 3 bases, the J end by 12 bases, with 12 bases between.